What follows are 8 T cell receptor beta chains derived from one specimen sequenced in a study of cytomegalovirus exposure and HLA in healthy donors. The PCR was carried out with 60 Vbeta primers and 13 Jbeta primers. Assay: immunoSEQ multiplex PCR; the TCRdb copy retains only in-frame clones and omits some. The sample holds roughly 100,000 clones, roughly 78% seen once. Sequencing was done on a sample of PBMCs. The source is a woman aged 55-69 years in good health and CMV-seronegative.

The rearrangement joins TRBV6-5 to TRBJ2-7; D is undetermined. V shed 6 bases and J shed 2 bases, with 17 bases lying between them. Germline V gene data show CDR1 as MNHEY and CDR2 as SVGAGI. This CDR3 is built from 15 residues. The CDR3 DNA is TGTGCCAGCAGCAAATACAAGTGGTCGACCTACGAGCAGTACTTC. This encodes CASSKYKWSTYEQYF.

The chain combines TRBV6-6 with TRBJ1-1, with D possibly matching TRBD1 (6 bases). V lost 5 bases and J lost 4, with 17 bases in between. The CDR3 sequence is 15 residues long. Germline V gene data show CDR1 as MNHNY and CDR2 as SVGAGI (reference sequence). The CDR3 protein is CASSKTVGGGTEAFF. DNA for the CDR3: TGTGCCAGCAGTAAAACGGTTGGGGGCGGCACTGAAGCTTTCTTT.

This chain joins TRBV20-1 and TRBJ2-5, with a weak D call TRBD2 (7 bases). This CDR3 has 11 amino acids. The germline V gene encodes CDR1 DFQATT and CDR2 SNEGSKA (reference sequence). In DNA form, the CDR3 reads TGCGTATACAGGGAGGGCGAGACCCAGTACTTC. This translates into CVYREGETQYF.

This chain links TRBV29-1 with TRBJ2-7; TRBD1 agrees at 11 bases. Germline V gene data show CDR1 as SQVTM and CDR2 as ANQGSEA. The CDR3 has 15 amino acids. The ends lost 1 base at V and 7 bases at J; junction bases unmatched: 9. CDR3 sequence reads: CSVEVLGTGGEEQYF. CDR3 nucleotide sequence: TGCAGCGTTGAAGTCTTGGGGACAGGGGGAGAAGAGCAGTACTTC.

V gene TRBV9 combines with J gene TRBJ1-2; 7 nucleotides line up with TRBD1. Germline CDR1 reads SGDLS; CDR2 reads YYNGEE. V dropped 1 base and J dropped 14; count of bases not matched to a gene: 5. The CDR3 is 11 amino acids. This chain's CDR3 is CASSVLAGGTF. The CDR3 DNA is TGTGCCAGCAGCGTATTGGCAGGGGGAACCTTC.

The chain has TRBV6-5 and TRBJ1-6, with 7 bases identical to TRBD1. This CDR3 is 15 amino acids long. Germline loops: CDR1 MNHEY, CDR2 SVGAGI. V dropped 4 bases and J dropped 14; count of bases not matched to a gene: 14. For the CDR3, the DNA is TGTGCCAGCAGTTCCCTACAGGGGACCTTTCTGGCCCTCCACTTT. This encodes CASSSLQGTFLALHF.

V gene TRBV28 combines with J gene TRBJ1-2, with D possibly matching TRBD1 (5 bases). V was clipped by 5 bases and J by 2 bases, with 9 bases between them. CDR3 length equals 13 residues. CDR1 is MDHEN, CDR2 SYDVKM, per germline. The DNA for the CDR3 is TGTGCCAGCAGTCCCCAGGGAAACTATGGCTACACCTTC. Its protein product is CASSPQGNYGYTF.

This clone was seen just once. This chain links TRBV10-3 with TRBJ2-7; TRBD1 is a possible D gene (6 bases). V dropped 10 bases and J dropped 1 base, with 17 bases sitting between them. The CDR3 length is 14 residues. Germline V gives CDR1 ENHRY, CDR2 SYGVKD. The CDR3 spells CASQNPDSSYEQYF. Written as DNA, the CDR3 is TGTGCCAGCCAAAACCCGGACAGTTCCTACGAGCAGTACTTC.